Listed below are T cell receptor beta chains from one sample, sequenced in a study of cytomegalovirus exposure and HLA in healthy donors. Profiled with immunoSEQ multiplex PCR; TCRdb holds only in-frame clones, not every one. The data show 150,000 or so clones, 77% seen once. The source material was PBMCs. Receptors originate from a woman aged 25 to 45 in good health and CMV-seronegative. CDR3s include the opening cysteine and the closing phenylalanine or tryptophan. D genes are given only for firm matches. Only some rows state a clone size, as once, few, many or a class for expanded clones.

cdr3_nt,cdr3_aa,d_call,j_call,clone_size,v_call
TGCGCCAGCAGCTTGGAAGCGGCGAGAAGCTCTGGGGCCAACGTCCTGACTTTC,CASSLEAARSSGANVLTF,-,TRBJ2-6,-,TRBV5-1
TGTGCCAGCAGTGAGGGCCCAAGGACAGGGGGTTCACCCCTCCACTTT,CASSEGPRTGGSPLHF,TRBD1,TRBJ1-6,-,TRBV2
TGTGCCAGCAGTTTTACAGGGGCCCTAGCCAAAAACATTCAGTACTTC,CASSFTGALAKNIQYF,TRBD1,TRBJ2-4,few,TRBV27
TGTGCCACCAGGGAGGGCAATGGCTACACCTTC,CATREGNGYTF,-,TRBJ1-2,-,TRBV21-1
TGCGCCAGCAGCCCCGAGGGGGTTAGTAGTGAGCAGTTCTTC,CASSPEGVSSEQFF,-,TRBJ2-1,once,TRBV5-1
TGTGCCAGCAGCTCGGGACAGGCAAACACTGAAGCTTTCTTT,CASSSGQANTEAFF,TRBD1,TRBJ1-1,-,TRBV6-4
TGTGCCAGCAGTTCCCGAGGCTGGTACTCCTACGAGCAGTACTTC,CASSSRGWYSYEQYF,-,TRBJ2-7,few,TRBV6-5
TGCGCCAGCAGCCAAGACTGGCCGGGACAGGGTAATCAGCCCCAGCATTTT,CASSQDWPGQGNQPQHF,TRBD1,TRBJ1-5,-,TRBV4-1
TGTGCCAGCAGTGACGGGTCGGGGACCTACAATGAGCAGTTCTTC,CASSDGSGTYNEQFF,-,TRBJ2-1,-,TRBV6-4
TGTGCCTGGAGTGCCGCCCCACGGACAGGCCGCGAGCAGTACTTC,CAWSAAPRTGREQYF,TRBD1,TRBJ2-7,-,TRBV30